This is a list of T cell receptor beta chains from one sample in a study of blood T cell repertoires in COVID-19. Repertoires were generated with immunoSEQ multiplex PCR, while TCRdb's copy carries only in-frame clones and drops some. The sample shows approximately 200,000 clones, approximately 87% of them seen only once. Source material: peripheral blood. All receptors come from a man aged 60 to 75 who had recovered from COVID-19. The CDR3 runs from the conserved cysteine through the conserved F or W. A D gene is named only where the DNA matches it firmly. Size is omitted from some rows. Given values are once, few, many or a class for expanded clones.

J,size,D,V,CDR3,DNA
TRBJ2-4,-,TRBD1,TRBV6-6,CASSEQGEAKNIQYF,TGTGCCAGCAGTGAGCAGGGGGAGGCCAAAAACATTCAGTACTTC
TRBJ2-1,-,-,TRBV7-9,CASSLGAGRGNEQFF,TGTGCCAGCAGCCTCGGGGCGGGAAGGGGCAATGAGCAGTTCTTC
TRBJ2-1,once,-,TRBV6-5,CASSPPSDYRGEQFF,TGTGCCAGCAGTCCCCCTAGCGACTACAGAGGTGAGCAGTTCTTC
TRBJ2-5,-,TRBD2,TRBV18,CASSPPSLAGPPETQYF,TGTGCCAGCTCACCACCGTCACTAGCGGGGCCGCCCGAGACCCAGTACTTC
TRBJ2-3,-,-,TRBV18,CASSYRTQGGTDTQYF,TGTGCCAGCTCGTACCGGACTCAAGGGGGTACAGATACGCAGTATTTT
TRBJ2-2,-,TRBD1,TRBV14,CASSQRQGGFTGELFF,TGTGCCAGCAGTCAACGACAGGGGGGCTTTACCGGGGAGCTGTTTTTT
TRBJ1-6,once,-,TRBV19,CASSLGFGTSLGALHF,TGTGCCAGTTCCCTGGGGTTCGGGACATCCCTTGGCGCCCTCCACTTT
TRBJ1-3,-,-,TRBV5-4,CASSRTASGNTIYF,TGTGCCAGCAGTCGGACAGCGTCTGGAAACACCATATATTTT
TRBJ1-2,-,-,TRBV7-2,CASNRGQLRPYTF,TGTGCCAGCAACAGAGGACAGTTAAGGCCCTACACCTTC
TRBJ2-5,once,TRBD2,TRBV6-5,CASIGTTSQETQYF,TGTGCCAGCATAGGGACTACCTCCCAAGAGACCCAGTACTTC
TRBJ2-3,-,-,TRBV11-3,CASSPGRGTQYF,TGTGCCAGCAGCCCTGGCCGGGGTACGCAGTATTTT
TRBJ2-3,once,-,TRBV18,CASSGGAVGTDTQYF,TGTGCCAGCTCCGGCGGGGCGGTGGGGACAGATACGCAGTATTTT
TRBJ1-5,-,-,TRBV28,CASAGSINPEPQHF,TGTGCCAGCGCAGGGTCAATCAATCCTGAGCCCCAGCATTTT
TRBJ1-1,once,TRBD1,TRBV7-9,CASSLRDSVGTEAFF,TGTGCCAGCAGCTTAAGGGACAGTGTAGGAACTGAAGCTTTCTTT
TRBJ1-4,-,-,TRBV1,CTSSHRPGGLVEKLFF,TGCACCAGCAGCCATCGACCGGGAGGGTTGGTGGAAAAACTGTTTTTT
TRBJ1-4,-,TRBD1,TRBV28,CASSLLGQQGPSNEKLFF,TGTGCCAGCAGTTTACTGGGCCAACAGGGGCCTTCTAATGAAAAACTGTTTTTT
TRBJ2-5,-,-,TRBV7-3,CASSLTGGDAPEYF,TGTGCCAGCAGCTTAACGGGAGGAGACGCCCCCGAGTACTTC
TRBJ2-5,-,TRBD2,TRBV7-7,CASSSSGTSRETQYF,TGTGCCAGCAGCTCCTCCGGGACTAGTCGGGAGACCCAGTACTTC
TRBJ2-5,few,-,TRBV5-4,CASSLGQGQETQYF,TGTGCCAGCAGCTTGGGGCAGGGCCAAGAGACCCAGTACTTC
TRBJ1-2,-,-,TRBV7-9,CASSGQLNYGYTF,TGTGCCAGCAGCGGACAGCTTAACTATGGCTACACCTTC
TRBJ2-2,-,-,TRBV9,CASSSANTGELFF,TGTGCCAGCAGCTCGGCGAACACCGGGGAGCTGTTTTTT
TRBJ2-2,-,TRBD2,TRBV5-1,CASSIRTSGGGTGELFF,TGCGCCAGCAGCATCAGGACTAGCGGGGGTGGTACCGGGGAGCTGTTTTTT
TRBJ1-2,-,TRBD1,TRBV7-2,CASSPSDRVVLKGYTF,TGTGCCAGCAGCCCCTCCGACAGGGTGGTCTTGAAGGGCTACACCTTC
TRBJ1-1,-,-,TRBV7-9,CASSLSRVREAFF,TGTGCCAGCAGCTTATCCAGGGTCCGTGAAGCTTTCTTT
TRBJ1-2,-,-,TRBV5-1,CASSPAGQYGIEGYTF,TGCGCCAGCAGCCCGGCTGGACAGTACGGAATTGAGGGCTACACCTTC
TRBJ2-7,-,-,TRBV15,CATSRAHRGARYEQYF,TGTGCCACCAGCAGAGCCCACCGGGGGGCGCGGTACGAGCAGTACTTC
TRBJ2-1,-,TRBD2,TRBV7-3,CASSLTPAGVNEQFF,TGTGCCAGCAGCTTAACTCCAGCGGGAGTCAATGAGCAGTTCTTC
TRBJ2-7,-,TRBD1,TRBV6-5,CASSYHTDRGPYEQYF,TGTGCCAGCAGTTACCATACAGACAGGGGACCCTACGAGCAGTACTTC
TRBJ2-7,-,TRBD2,TRBV10-2,CASRPSGDAYEQYF,TGCGCCAGCAGGCCTAGCGGGGACGCCTACGAGCAGTACTTC
TRBJ1-2,-,TRBD1,TRBV5-4,CASSGRQGARKGGYTF,TGTGCCAGCAGCGGCAGACAGGGGGCGCGTAAAGGCGGCTACACCTTC
TRBJ2-3,-,-,TRBV28,CASSSRYLPDTQYF,TGTGCCAGCAGTTCTAGGTACCTCCCAGATACGCAGTATTTT
TRBJ2-3,-,TRBD1,TRBV19,CASSGTGGPDTQYF,TGTGCCAGTAGTGGGACAGGGGGCCCAGATACGCAGTATTTT
TRBJ1-5,few,-,TRBV30,CAWSVSAQHF,TGTGCCTGGAGCGTCTCGGCCCAGCATTTT
TRBJ2-2,-,-,TRBV18,CASSPRNWRSGELFF,TGTGCCAGCTCACCACGGAATTGGAGATCCGGGGAGCTGTTTTTT
TRBJ1-1,-,-,TRBV25-1,CASSIAENTEAFF,TGTGCCAGCAGCATTGCAGAGAACACTGAAGCTTTCTTT
TRBJ1-4,few,TRBD1,TRBV5-5,CASSYTGEDEKLFF,TGTGCCAGCAGCTATACAGGGGAAGATGAAAAACTGTTTTTT
TRBJ1-2,-,-,TRBV9,CASSVDSPNYGYTF,TGTGCCAGCAGCGTAGACAGCCCGAACTATGGCTACACCTTC
TRBJ1-6,-,TRBD1,TRBV28,CASREGQGDSPLHF,TGTGCCAGCAGGGAGGGACAGGGGGATTCACCCCTCCACTTT
TRBJ1-1,-,-,TRBV6-6,CASSRDINTEAFF,TGTGCCAGCAGCCGGGACATCAACACTGAAGCTTTCTTT
TRBJ2-5,-,-,TRBV19,CASSIFAGANQETQYF,TGTGCCAGTAGTATATTTGCAGGGGCTAACCAAGAGACCCAGTACTTC